This is a list of T cell receptor beta chains from one sample in a study of blood T cell repertoires in COVID-19. Libraries were prepared by immunoSEQ multiplex PCR; TCRdb keeps only in-frame clonotypes and omits some of them. The data contain 150,000 or so clones, about 86% of them seen just once; the ten biggest clones take up roughly 7%. The specimen was peripheral blood. The receptors were sampled from a middle-aged man with active or convalescent COVID-19. CDR3s include the opening cysteine and the closing phenylalanine or tryptophan. A D gene is named only where the DNA matches it firmly. Clone size is shown for a subset of rows, as once, few, many or a class of expanded clone.

v_gene: TRBV5-1; j_gene: TRBJ1-1; abundance: few; d_gene: -; CDR3aa: CASSPQGRAEAFF; CDR3nt: TGCGCCAGCAGCCCACAGGGTAGGGCTGAAGCTTTCTTT
v_gene: TRBV5-1; j_gene: TRBJ1-4; abundance: -; d_gene: TRBD1; CDR3aa: CASSDGTAAGEKLFF; CDR3nt: TGCGCCAGCAGCGATGGGACAGCCGCGGGTGAAAAACTGTTTTTT
v_gene: TRBV4-3; j_gene: TRBJ2-1; abundance: -; d_gene: -; CDR3aa: CASSQDPLGEQFF; CDR3nt: TGCGCCAGCAGCCAAGATCCCCTCGGTGAGCAGTTCTTC
v_gene: TRBV10-3; j_gene: TRBJ1-2; abundance: -; d_gene: TRBD1; CDR3aa: CAISSDRATDGYTF; CDR3nt: TGTGCCATCAGCTCAGACAGGGCAACGGATGGCTACACCTTC
v_gene: TRBV5-4; j_gene: TRBJ1-2; abundance: -; d_gene: TRBD1; CDR3aa: CASSLTTGGIYGYTF; CDR3nt: TGTGCCAGCAGCTTGACCACAGGGGGCATCTATGGCTACACCTTC
v_gene: TRBV7-2; j_gene: TRBJ2-5; abundance: -; d_gene: -; CDR3aa: CASSLEAQGRETQYF; CDR3nt: TGTGCCAGCAGCTTAGAAGCTCAGGGCCGGGAGACCCAGTACTTC
v_gene: TRBV7-2; j_gene: TRBJ1-3; abundance: once; d_gene: -; CDR3aa: CASSLTGDISGNTIYF; CDR3nt: TGTGCCAGCAGCTTAACAGGTGATATCTCTGGAAACACCATATATTTT
v_gene: TRBV7-9; j_gene: TRBJ2-1; abundance: once; d_gene: -; CDR3aa: CASRYTVGAYNEQFF; CDR3nt: TGTGCCAGCAGATACACCGTCGGGGCCTACAATGAGCAGTTCTTC
v_gene: TRBV7-3; j_gene: TRBJ2-5; abundance: few; d_gene: TRBD1; CDR3aa: CASSLTADRGETQYF; CDR3nt: TGTGCCAGCAGCTTAACGGCGGACAGGGGAGAGACCCAGTACTTC
v_gene: TRBV18; j_gene: TRBJ1-1; abundance: -; d_gene: -; CDR3aa: CASLPGGSEAFF; CDR3nt: TGTGCCAGTCTGCCTGGGGGGTCTGAAGCTTTCTTT
v_gene: TRBV28; j_gene: TRBJ1-2; abundance: -; d_gene: -; CDR3aa: CASSYPPRGGYGYTF; CDR3nt: TGTGCCAGCAGTTATCCACCGCGGGGGGGCTATGGCTACACCTTC
v_gene: TRBV6-2/TRBV6-3; j_gene: TRBJ1-5; abundance: -; d_gene: -; CDR3aa: CASSYEWEQEPQHF; CDR3nt: TGTGCCAGCAGTTACGAATGGGAACAGGAGCCCCAGCATTTT
v_gene: TRBV13; j_gene: TRBJ2-3; abundance: -; d_gene: TRBD2; CDR3aa: CASSLRSSGGTDTQYF; CDR3nt: TGTGCCAGCAGCTTAAGATCTAGCGGGGGCACAGATACGCAGTATTTT
v_gene: TRBV2; j_gene: TRBJ2-2; abundance: -; d_gene: TRBD2; CDR3aa: CASGGLAGVTGELFF; CDR3nt: TGTGCCAGCGGAGGACTAGCGGGGGTCACCGGGGAGCTGTTTTTT
v_gene: TRBV24-1; j_gene: TRBJ1-5; abundance: few; d_gene: -; CDR3aa: CATSDSREVNQPQHF; CDR3nt: TGTGCCACCAGTGATTCCAGGGAGGTCAATCAGCCCCAGCATTTT
v_gene: TRBV2; j_gene: TRBJ2-3; abundance: once; d_gene: TRBD2; CDR3aa: CASRPRREIGYTQYF; CDR3nt: TGTGCCAGCAGACCGAGGCGGGAGATAGGATATACGCAGTATTTT
v_gene: TRBV3-1/TRBV3-2; j_gene: TRBJ1-2; abundance: -; d_gene: TRBD1; CDR3aa: CASSQNFSGGWNGYTF; CDR3nt: TGTGCCAGCAGCCAGAACTTCTCAGGGGGCTGGAATGGCTACACCTTC
v_gene: TRBV14; j_gene: TRBJ1-2; abundance: -; d_gene: TRBD1; CDR3aa: CASSQVDRDGYTF; CDR3nt: TGTGCCAGCAGCCAAGTCGACAGGGATGGCTACACCTTC
v_gene: TRBV7-9; j_gene: TRBJ2-7; abundance: -; d_gene: TRBD1; CDR3aa: CASRPDRGEQYF; CDR3nt: TGTGCCAGCAGACCCGACAGGGGCGAGCAGTACTTC
v_gene: TRBV4-1; j_gene: TRBJ2-2; abundance: -; d_gene: -; CDR3aa: CASSQELGGRGELFF; CDR3nt: TGCGCCAGCAGCCAAGAACTAGGGGGAAGAGGGGAGCTGTTTTTT
v_gene: TRBV11-3; j_gene: TRBJ1-6; abundance: -; d_gene: TRBD1; CDR3aa: CASSNRDSVSSPLHF; CDR3nt: TGTGCCAGCAGCAACCGGGACAGTGTCAGTTCACCCCTCCACTTT
v_gene: TRBV2; j_gene: TRBJ1-3; abundance: -; d_gene: -; CDR3aa: CASSISDSSSGNTIYF; CDR3nt: TGTGCCAGCAGTATTTCCGACTCGAGCTCTGGAAACACCATATATTTT
v_gene: TRBV19; j_gene: TRBJ1-1; abundance: once; d_gene: -; CDR3aa: CASSSQGLHTEAFF; CDR3nt: TGTGCCAGTAGTTCTCAGGGGCTCCACACTGAAGCTTTCTTT
v_gene: TRBV7-2; j_gene: TRBJ2-4; abundance: -; d_gene: -; CDR3aa: CASSLKGPGLLAKNIQYF; CDR3nt: TGTGCCAGCAGCCTAAAAGGCCCAGGACTATTAGCCAAAAACATTCAGTACTTC
v_gene: TRBV3-1/TRBV3-2; j_gene: TRBJ1-6; abundance: -; d_gene: -; CDR3aa: CASGSPLHF; CDR3nt: TGTGCCAGCGGCTCACCCCTCCACTTT
v_gene: TRBV2; j_gene: TRBJ2-5; abundance: -; d_gene: -; CDR3aa: CASSELEDRSTTQYF; CDR3nt: TGTGCCAGCAGTGAATTAGAGGACAGATCAACGACCCAGTACTTC
v_gene: TRBV12-5; j_gene: TRBJ2-7; abundance: -; d_gene: -; CDR3aa: CASGLDSYEQYF; CDR3nt: TGTGCTAGTGGTTTGGACAGCTACGAGCAGTACTTC
v_gene: TRBV9; j_gene: TRBJ2-6; abundance: -; d_gene: -; CDR3aa: CASSLRGAANSGANVLTF; CDR3nt: TGTGCCAGCAGCCTACGTGGGGCGGCGAACTCTGGGGCCAACGTCCTGACTTTC
v_gene: TRBV7-9; j_gene: TRBJ2-7; abundance: once; d_gene: -; CDR3aa: CASSFGGSKREQYF; CDR3nt: TGTGCCAGCAGCTTTGGGGGGTCAAAGAGGGAGCAGTACTTC
v_gene: TRBV5-5; j_gene: TRBJ1-2; abundance: -; d_gene: TRBD1; CDR3aa: CASSSRQGGYSYGYTF; CDR3nt: TGTGCCAGCAGCTCGCGACAGGGGGGCTACAGCTATGGCTACACCTTC
v_gene: TRBV7-7; j_gene: TRBJ2-2; abundance: -; d_gene: TRBD2; CDR3aa: CASSLGRAGGPGELFF; CDR3nt: TGTGCTAGCAGCTTAGGTCGAGCGGGGGGGCCCGGGGAGCTGTTTTTT
v_gene: TRBV4-1; j_gene: TRBJ2-5; abundance: -; d_gene: TRBD2; CDR3aa: CASSPTAGGVVETQYF; CDR3nt: TGCGCCAGCAGCCCGACAGCGGGGGGCGTCGTGGAGACCCAGTACTTC
v_gene: TRBV21-1; j_gene: TRBJ2-7; abundance: -; d_gene: -; CDR3aa: CASSNARTALPYEQYF; CDR3nt: TGTGCCAGCAGCAATGCCCGGACAGCCCTCCCCTACGAGCAGTACTTC
v_gene: TRBV11-3; j_gene: TRBJ1-2; abundance: -; d_gene: -; CDR3aa: CASSLGGGDGYTF; CDR3nt: TGTGCCAGCAGCTTAGGAGGAGGAGATGGCTACACCTTC
v_gene: TRBV24-1; j_gene: TRBJ2-7; abundance: -; d_gene: -; CDR3aa: CATSDSASSYEQYF; CDR3nt: TGTGCCACCAGTGACTCAGCCTCTAGCTACGAGCAGTACTTC
v_gene: TRBV9; j_gene: TRBJ2-5; abundance: -; d_gene: -; CDR3aa: CASSPSGVETQYF; CDR3nt: TGTGCCAGCAGCCCCTCGGGGGTTGAGACCCAGTACTTC
v_gene: TRBV7-2; j_gene: TRBJ2-5; abundance: -; d_gene: -; CDR3aa: CASSRGAGETQYF; CDR3nt: TGTGCCAGCAGCCGCGGGGCTGGAGAGACCCAGTACTTC
v_gene: TRBV4-1; j_gene: TRBJ2-3; abundance: -; d_gene: TRBD2; CDR3aa: CASSPLAGRGTDTQYF; CDR3nt: TGCGCCAGCAGCCCCCTAGCGGGGAGAGGGACAGATACGCAGTATTTT
v_gene: TRBV9; j_gene: TRBJ2-1; abundance: -; d_gene: -; CDR3aa: CASSVGGNSYNEQFF; CDR3nt: TGTGCCAGCAGCGTGGGGGGAAATTCCTACAATGAGCAGTTCTTC
v_gene: TRBV19; j_gene: TRBJ1-1; abundance: -; d_gene: TRBD1; CDR3aa: CAARQGSTEAFF; CDR3nt: TGTGCCGCGAGACAGGGGTCGACTGAAGCTTTCTTT